This T cell receptor beta chain was captured by sequencing in a study of T-cell reconstitution after alpha-beta-depleted transplantation in children. V dropped 6 bases and J dropped 4 bases, with 13 bases sitting between them. CDR1 DFQATT and CDR2 SNEGSKA come from the germline V gene (reference sequence). The CDR3 has 12 amino acids. Preparation of the TCRbeta library was carried out with unique molecular identifiers. Using its own MiXCR run on the PCR reads, TCRdb lists one record per CDR3 protein. The sample lists 480,000 or so distinct CDR3 sequences, roughly a tenth occurring once. Ten or more counts support this clonotype.

This TCR was sampled from a child aged 2 to 9 with inherited bone marrow failure, due to receive a stem cell transplant. V gene TRBV20-1 combines with J gene TRBJ2-7, with D unclear. The starting material was PBMCs, obtained before TCRalphabeta/CD19-depleted stem cell transplant. The DNA for the CDR3 is TGCAGTGCGCCTTCCCGGGTGTACGAGCAGTACTTC. It yields the protein CSAPSRVYEQYF.